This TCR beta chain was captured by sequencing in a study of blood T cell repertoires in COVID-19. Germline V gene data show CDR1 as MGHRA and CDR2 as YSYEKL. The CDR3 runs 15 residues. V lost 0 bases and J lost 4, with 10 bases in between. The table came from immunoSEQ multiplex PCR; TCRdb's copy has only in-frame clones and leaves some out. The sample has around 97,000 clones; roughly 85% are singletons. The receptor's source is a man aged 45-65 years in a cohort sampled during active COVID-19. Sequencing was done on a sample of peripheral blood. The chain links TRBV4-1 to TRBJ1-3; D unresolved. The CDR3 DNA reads TGCGCCAGCAGCCAAGACGGAGGCGTGGGAAACACCATATATTTT. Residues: CASSQDGGVGNTIYF.